This TCR beta chain was obtained from a study of Graves' ophthalmopathy and Graves' hyperthyroidism. The CDR3 contains 13 residues. Germline CDR1 reads SGHVS; CDR2 reads FQNEAQ. V lost 6 bases to trimming and J lost 7 bases, with 15 bases between them. In its sample, this clonotype was seen many times. Amplifying from RNA transcripts, the study obtained TCR beta CDR3 regions. An opening RT-PCR round employed HTBI primers and preceded a second-round multiplex PCR. TCRdb re-derived calls from the multiplex PCR reads in MiXCR, one entry per CDR3 protein. Among over 650,000 distinct CDR3 sequences listed, under 50% were seen once.

The rearrangement uses TRBV7-8 and TRBJ2-5, with D possibly being TRBD1 (6 bases). What was sequenced was peripheral blood. The sequence was collected from an adult man with Graves' ophthalmopathy. CDR3 in amino acids: CASRPPTGATQYF. In DNA, the CDR3 is TGTGCCAGCAGACCTCCGACAGGAGCGACCCAGTACTTC.